These 21 T cell receptor beta chains originate from one sample sequenced in a study of blood T cell repertoires in COVID-19. The data were produced by immunoSEQ multiplex PCR, yet TCRdb's version contains in-frame clones alone and is incomplete. The sample records roughly 200,000 clones, approximately 92% being singletons. Sequencing used peripheral blood. Source of these receptors: a man aged 45-60 years with acute or convalescent COVID-19.

The chain has TRBV7-2 and TRBJ1-4; D remains ambiguous. Per the germline V gene, CDR1 is SGHTA and CDR2 is FQGNSA. This CDR3 spans 11 amino acids. V lost 3 bases and J lost 7, with 3 bases in between. The CDR3 protein is CASSFREKLFF. Here the CDR3 DNA reads TGTGCCAGCAGCTTTCGTGAAAAACTGTTTTTT. Full variable domain (remainder filled in from reference TRBV7-2 and TRBJ1-4): GAGVSQSPSNKVTEKGKDVELRCDPISGHTALYWYRQSLGQGLEFLIYFQGNSAPDKSGLPSDRFSAERTGGSVSTLTIQRTQQEDSAVYLCASSFREKLFFGSGTQLSVL.

The chain employs TRBV18 and TRBJ2-1; 7 nucleotides match TRBD2. The germline V gene encodes CDR1 KGHSH and CDR2 LQKENI. This CDR3 is built from 14 residues. Trimming cost V 0 bases and J 8 bases; bases outside gene matches: 4. CDR3 region: CASSPPGRVDEQFF. The CDR3 DNA reads as TGTGCCAGCTCACCACCGGGGAGGGTCGATGAGCAGTTCTTC.

This rearrangement joins TRBV7-3 to TRBJ2-3; 13 nucleotides line up with TRBD2. Per germline, CDR1 SGHTA and CDR2 FQGTGA. J gave up 0 bases and V 5 bases, and 8 bases lay outside the gene matches. The CDR3 totals 18 residues. CDR3: CASSKGLAGWGSTDTQYF. The CDR3 DNA is TGTGCCAGCAGCAAGGGACTAGCGGGATGGGGAAGCACAGATACGCAGTATTTT.

This rearrangement joins TRBV7-2 to TRBJ1-1; D is perhaps TRBD1 (5 bases). Germline V lookup: CDR1 SGHTA, CDR2 FQGNSA. V was trimmed by 5 bases and J by 1 base, leaving 17 bases between them. The CDR3 is 16 amino acids. The CDR3 nucleotides read TGTGCCAGCAGCCCGCAAACTGGGGCCGGGAACACTGAAGCTTTCTTT. Amino acids: CASSPQTGAGNTEAFF.

The V call is TRBV7-2, the J call TRBJ2-4; weak D call: TRBD1 (5 bases). This CDR3 spans 13 amino acids. The germline V gene encodes CDR1 SGHTA and CDR2 FQGNSA. V was cut by 3 bases and J by 8 bases, with 11 bases left in between. The CDR3 is CASSFSTEDIQYF. The CDR3 DNA sequence: TGTGCCAGCAGCTTCTCGACAGAAGACATTCAGTACTTC.

The V and J genes are TRBV6-2 or TRBV6-3 and TRBJ1-4; D may be TRBD1 (5 bases). V was cut by 2 bases and J by 0 bases, with 10 bases left in between. Germline values: CDR1 MNHEY, CDR2 SVGEGT. CDR3 length: 16 residues. The CDR3 spells CASSYRQKTTNEKLFF. CDR3 nucleotides: TGTGCCAGCAGTTACCGACAGAAGACAACTAATGAAAAACTGTTTTTT.

The chain couples TRBV7-3 to TRBJ2-1; 15 bases map to TRBD2. Germline-derived CDR1 and CDR2 are SGHTA and FQGTGA. The CDR3 spans 15 residues. Losses at the gene ends were 4 bases for V and 8 bases for J; bases not matched to a gene: 3. The CDR3 sequence: CASSWTSGGAYEQFF. The CDR3 bases are TGTGCCAGCAGCTGGACTAGCGGGGGGGCCTATGAGCAGTTCTTC. Based on the CDR3 plus reference TRBV7-3 and TRBJ2-1, the full variable domain is GAGVSQTPSNKVTEKGKYVELRCDPISGHTALYWYRQSLGQGPEFLIYFQGTGAADDSGLPNDRFFAVRPEGSVSTLKIQRTERGDSAVYLCASSWTSGGAYEQFFGPGTRLTVL.

The V gene is TRBV2, the J gene TRBJ1-5; D gene uncertain. This CDR3 comprises 13 residues. Looked up from germline, CDR1 is SNHLY and CDR2 is FYNNEI. Trimming removed 6 bases from V and 3 bases from J, with 9 bases in between. CDR3 loop: CASRGSYNQPQHF. CDR3 in DNA: TGTGCCAGCAGGGGCAGCTACAATCAGCCCCAGCATTTT.

The chain recombines TRBV7-9 with TRBJ1-4; a possible D gene is TRBD1 (6 bases). Trimming stripped 6 bases from V and 4 bases from J, with 12 bases between. The CDR3 sequence is 14 residues long. Germline CDR1 is SEHNR and CDR2 is FQNEAQ (reference sequence). The CDR3 nucleotides are TGTGCCAGCAGGGAAGGGGGTGGTAATGAAAAACTGTTTTTT. Translating gives CASREGGGNEKLFF.

This clone was seen only once. CDR3 in DNA: TGCGCCAGCAGCTTGGGAGTCGGGTCCTTGGAGACCCAGTACTTC. It codes for CASSLGVGSLETQYF. The chain has TRBV5-1 and TRBJ2-5; D is ambiguous. CDR1 is SGHRS, CDR2 YFSETQ, per germline. The CDR3 sequence is 15 residues long. V was clipped by 0 bases and J by 5 bases, with 14 bases between them.

The sample holds a few counts of this clone. The V and J genes are TRBV2 and TRBJ1-1, with a weak D call TRBD1 (5 bases). The CDR3 length is 14 residues. Deletions cut 6 bases from V and 0 bases from J, with 11 bases between. Germline V CDR1 and CDR2: SNHLY, FYNNEI. The CDR3 DNA reads as TGTGCCAGCAGCCGGACAAGCGTGAACACTGAAGCTTTCTTT. Its translation: CASSRTSVNTEAFF. The variable domain in full, completed from reference TRBV2 and TRBJ1-1, reads EPEVTQTPSHQVTQMGQEVILRCVPISNHLYFYWYRQILGQKVEFLVSFYNNEISEKSEIFDDQFSVERPDGSNFTLKIRSTKLEDSAMYFCASSRTSVNTEAFFGQGTRLTVV.

The genes are TRBV30 and TRBJ2-3, with TRBD1 identical over 11 bases. From germline, CDR1 is GTSNPN and CDR2 SVGIG (reference sequence). With V trimmed by 6 bases and J by 4 bases, 3 bases remained unmatched. CDR3 size: 13 residues. This chain's CDR3 is CACRDRGADTQYF. The DNA of the CDR3 is TGTGCCTGTAGGGACAGGGGGGCAGATACGCAGTATTTT.

The chain is built from TRBV28 and TRBJ2-3; 7 bases align to TRBD2. CDR1 is MDHEN and CDR2 is SYDVKM in the germline V gene. V dropped 2 bases and J dropped 11; count of bases not matched to a gene: 13. The CDR3 contains 15 residues. As DNA, the CDR3 is TGTGCCAGCAGTTTAGGGGGGGTACGGGTGGATTTGCAGTATTTT. Translation gives CASSLGGVRVDLQYF.

V gene TRBV7-6 combines with J gene TRBJ2-7; 10 nucleotides line up with TRBD2. CDR1 and CDR2 (germline): SGHVS, FNYEAQ. The V and J ends lost 1 base and 5 bases, in that order; junction bases with no gene match: 5. The CDR3 has 15 amino acids. The CDR3 sequence: CASSLGLAGVNEQYF. Written as DNA, the CDR3 is TGTGCCAGCAGCTTAGGTCTAGCGGGAGTCAACGAGCAGTACTTC.

This clone showed up just a few times. The rearrangement uses TRBV9 and TRBJ1-1, with 8 bases aligning to TRBD1. V shed 3 bases and J 0 bases; nucleotides not matched to a gene: 22. CDR1 is SGDLS and CDR2 is YYNGEE in the germline V gene. There are 21 residues in the CDR3. The CDR3 loop reads CASSGPPLRTGRTDMNTEAFF. CDR3 nucleotides: TGTGCCAGCAGCGGACCACCTCTTAGGACAGGGCGCACCGATATGAACACTGAAGCTTTCTTT.

The chain uses TRBV28 and TRBJ2-7, with D possibly being TRBD2 (6 bases). This CDR3 contains 13 residues. Trimming shortened V by 2 bases and J by 7 bases, and 12 bases separated the two germline ends. In germline, CDR1 is MDHEN, CDR2 SYDVKM. The DNA of the CDR3 is TGTGCCAGCAGTTTAGGCGGGGCGGGGGAGCAGTACGTC. This encodes CASSLGGAGEQYV.

V is TRBV27 and J is TRBJ2-5, with 7 positions matching TRBD2. CDR1 and CDR2 (germline): MNHEY, SMNVEV (reference sequence). This CDR3 is 13 amino acids long. With V trimmed by 4 bases and J by 7 bases, 6 bases remained unmatched. The CDR3 region has the DNA TGTGCCAGCAGTTCCGGGACTAAGGGGACCCAGTACTTC. This encodes CASSSGTKGTQYF.

In the case of this clone: This specimen includes other DNA sequences encoding the same CDR3. This sequence joins TRBV24-1 and TRBJ1-4; a weak D match, TRBD1 (6 bases). Germline CDR1 is KGHDR and CDR2 is SFDVKD. The CDR3 has 15 residues. Trimming took 2 bases from V and 0 from J, leaving 6 bases between them. Here the CDR3 reads CATSDSGATNEKLFF. CDR3 DNA sequence: TGTGCCACCAGTGATTCAGGGGCAACTAATGAAAAACTGTTTTTT.

The V gene is TRBV18, the J gene TRBJ2-1; D gene unclear. The germline gives CDR1 KGHSH, CDR2 LQKENI. The CDR3 contains 15 residues. The V and J ends lost 3 bases and 5 bases respectively, with 14 bases between them. The CDR3 nucleotides are TGTGCCAGCTCACCTAGCCCAAGTAGTGACAATGAGCAGTTCTTC. Amino acids: CASSPSPSSDNEQFF.

V and J are TRBV7-3 and TRBJ2-6; D is perhaps TRBD1 (6 bases). This CDR3 has 15 amino acids. The germline V gene encodes CDR1 SGHTA and CDR2 FQGTGA. Trimming shortened V by 6 bases and J by 2 bases, and 11 bases separated the two germline ends. The CDR3, as DNA: TGTGCCAGCAGTCAACAGGGAACTGGGGCCAACGTCCTGACTTTC. As protein: CASSQQGTGANVLTF.

The rearrangement joins TRBV7-2 to TRBJ1-1; TRBD1 matches 9 bases. This CDR3 has 16 amino acids. The germline V gene has CDR1 SGHTA and CDR2 FQGNSA. The ends lost 4 bases at V and 2 bases at J; junction bases unmatched: 8. The CDR3 spells CASSYHGTGRNTEAFF. CDR3 nucleotide sequence: TGTGCCAGCAGCTACCACGGGACAGGGCGTAACACTGAAGCTTTCTTT.